This record looks at one TCR beta chain sequence and its context. This entry belongs to a study of naive CD8 T cells in extremely preterm neonates. The CDR3 spans 15 residues. V gave up 1 base and J gave up 0 bases; unmatched junction bases: 0. Germline lookup yields CDR1 SEHNR and CDR2 FQNEAQ (reference sequence). Clones were sequenced by immunoSEQ multiplex PCR, and TCRdb holds only the in-frame ones, with some missing. The sample carries roughly 5,700 clones, nearly 98% recorded once. This rearrangement joins TRBV7-9 to TRBJ2-5, with 9 bases fitting TRBD1. The sequenced sample was naive CD8+ T cells from blood. The clonotype was recovered from a human donor in good health. The CDR3 protein is CASSLGDRDQETQYF. The CDR3, as DNA: TGTGCCAGCAGCTTAGGGGACAGGGACCAAGAGACCCAGTACTTC.